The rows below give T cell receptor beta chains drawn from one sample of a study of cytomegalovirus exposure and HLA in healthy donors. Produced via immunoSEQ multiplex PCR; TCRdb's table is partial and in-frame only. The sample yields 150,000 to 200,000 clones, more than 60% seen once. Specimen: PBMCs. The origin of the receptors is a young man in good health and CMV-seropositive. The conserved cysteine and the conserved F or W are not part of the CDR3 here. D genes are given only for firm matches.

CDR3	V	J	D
ASSLGQMNTEAF	TRBV7-2	TRBJ1-1	.
ASSLKGKGISTDTQY	TRBV5-1	TRBJ2-3	.
ASSSSGRVNYNEQF	TRBV28	TRBJ2-1	TRBD2
ASSYPGVSSNEQF	TRBV28	TRBJ2-1	.
ASSSHNPNTGELF	TRBV7-3	TRBJ2-2	.
SVHGLAGPSSYNEQF	TRBV29-1	TRBJ2-1	TRBD2
AISESLSNTEAF	TRBV10-3	TRBJ1-1	.
ASTPLAGGPDEQF	TRBV7-8	TRBJ2-1	TRBD2
ASSRQDNQPQH	TRBV18	TRBJ1-5	.
ASSLPGTSGSVGELF	TRBV7-9	TRBJ2-2	TRBD2
ASSLAGGYGYP	TRBV5-4	TRBJ1-2	TRBD1
ASSLRSSGTANTGELF	TRBV7-3	TRBJ2-2	.
ASSFLAGEVTDTQY	TRBV6-6	TRBJ2-3	TRBD2
ASSGNGGPLH	TRBV2	TRBJ1-6	.
AWTPNRVGEQY	TRBV30	.	.
ASSLNSYEQY	TRBV28	TRBJ2-7	.
ASSMVALAGVKETQY	TRBV19	TRBJ2-5	TRBD2
ASSLMTSGGGETQY	TRBV5-1	TRBJ2-5	TRBD2
ASSIDLEDRVIDEQF	TRBV19	TRBJ2-1	TRBD1
ASSFSLETQY	TRBV27	TRBJ2-5	.
ASSLLSSTVTYEQY	TRBV7-8	TRBJ2-7	.
ASSEYRVFDQPQH	TRBV6-4	TRBJ1-5	.
ASSLHRVSNTEAF	TRBV4-2	TRBJ1-1	.
ASSPRLGSGWTEAF	TRBV4-1	TRBJ1-1	.
ASSPGQGFAGANVLT	TRBV27	TRBJ2-6	TRBD1
SVADRGRPDTQY	TRBV29-1	TRBJ2-3	TRBD1
ASSLQGANGYGYT	TRBV5-5	TRBJ1-2	TRBD1
SVEFLAGGLGETQY	TRBV29-1	TRBJ2-5	TRBD2
ASSAQTLQGRRYGYT	TRBV2	TRBJ1-2	.
ASSLVGQGAYGYT	TRBV5-1	TRBJ1-2	TRBD1
ASSPGFGTDTQY	TRBV11-2	TRBJ2-3	.
ASSPEVAGKRSEQY	TRBV18	TRBJ2-7	.
ASSLLAGGLTDTQY	TRBV27	TRBJ2-3	TRBD2
ASRGGQGRYNEQF	TRBV19	TRBJ2-1	TRBD1
ASSQRLAKQETQY	TRBV6-6	TRBJ2-5	TRBD2
ASRQNTQETQY	TRBV19	TRBJ2-5	.
ASSSRYRDRRRTTQEKLF	TRBV10-2	TRBJ1-4	TRBD1
ASKMDSSYNEQF	TRBV6-4	TRBJ2-1	.
SVAPRSVGTGGGYT	TRBV29-1	TRBJ1-2	TRBD1
ASSYLSYEQY	TRBV2	TRBJ2-7	.
ASSMGGGGVFGEQY	TRBV19	TRBJ2-7	.
ASSLTDYEQY	TRBV28	TRBJ2-7	.
ASSQDVSGSRSGELF	TRBV4-1	TRBJ2-2	TRBD2
SVEARYNEQF	TRBV29-1	TRBJ2-1	.
ASSRGAGVINQPQH	TRBV28	TRBJ1-5	.
SVDMGQGHNEKLF	TRBV29-1	TRBJ1-4	TRBD1
ASTNSGANVLT	TRBV2	TRBJ2-6	.
ASSRRNSNQPQH	TRBV6-1	TRBJ1-5	.
ASSPWGGLAMGADTQY	TRBV7-8	TRBJ2-3	TRBD2
ATSPGSGYEQY	TRBV15	TRBJ2-7	.